The entry that follows covers one T cell receptor beta chain sequence. Germline CDR1 reads SGDLS; CDR2 reads YYNGEE. This CDR3 region has 15 residues. Trimming stripped 2 bases from V and 3 bases from J, with 13 bases between. This table comes from immunoSEQ multiplex PCR, and its TCRdb copy is limited to in-frame clones, with some not included. Among around 380,000 clones listed, more than 70% were seen once. The source of the sample is a study of blood T cell repertoires in COVID-19. The V gene is TRBV9, the J gene TRBJ2-3; D is possibly TRBD2 (5 bases). Sequences were obtained from PBMCs or T cells enriched from blood (not recorded which). The TCR comes from a man aged 25-40 years who had recovered from COVID-19. The CDR3 sequence is CASSVSSNPTDTQYF. The CDR3 coding sequence is TGTGCCAGCAGCGTGTCTAGCAACCCGACAGATACGCAGTATTTT.